Here is one T cell receptor (beta chain) with its context. No antigen is known for it. This sample is drawn from a study of cytomegalovirus exposure and HLA in healthy donors. Study-wide results and caveats: While the bulk of TCR sequences proved rare, some public TCRs turned up in many donors. Reports credit the classifier with highly specific, highly sensitive diagnosis of cytomegalovirus status.

Separate from the roughly 720-subject first cohort, the approximately 120-subject validation cohort was the one that the donors belonged to. Repertoires were generated with immunoSEQ multiplex PCR, while TCRdb's copy carries only in-frame clones and drops some. The sample shows some 220,000 clones, just over 90% of them seen only once. The CDR3 spans 15 residues. The V gene end was trimmed by 1 base and the J gene end by 1 base; junction bases not matched to a gene: 3. The germline V gene has CDR1 SGHDN and CDR2 FVKESK. This clonotype originated in a woman aged 18-29 years in good health and CMV-seronegative. This chain joins TRBV14 and TRBJ2-7; TRBD1 aligns across 8 bases. The specimen sequenced was PBMCs. The CDR3 reads CASSQAGQGSYEQYF. DNA of the CDR3: TGTGCCAGCAGCCAAGCCGGACAGGGTTCCTACGAGCAGTACTTC.